What follows describes a single T cell receptor beta chain. Its antigen is currently unknown. These data belong to a study of cytomegalovirus exposure and HLA in healthy donors. Germline values: CDR1 SGHRS, CDR2 YFSETQ. V lost 0 bases and J lost 7, with 13 bases in between. The CDR3 contains 15 residues. The PCR contained 60 Vbeta and 13 Jbeta primers. The assay was immunoSEQ multiplex PCR, and TCRdb's table has in-frame clones only and misses some. Here the sample spans about 130,000 clones, about three quarters being singletons. Study-level results: The CMV antigen specificity of a few CMV-associated chains was confirmed through in vitro analysis. CMV serostatus was the sole immune exposure information available. In a later analysis, specific HLA alleles were associated with 16,000 or so TCR beta sequences at a 0.05 false discovery rate.

Material: PBMCs. This TCR was sampled from a man aged 50-59 years in good health and CMV-seronegative. The chain employs TRBV5-1 and TRBJ2-2; D is perhaps TRBD2 (6 bases). CDR3 coding DNA: TGCGCCAGCAGCTTGGCCAGGGACTCTGGCGGGGAGCTGTTTTTT. Its translation is CASSLARDSGGELFF. The whole variable domain, remainder taken from reference TRBV5-1 and TRBJ2-2, is KAGVTQTPRYLIKTRGQQVTLSCSPISGHRSVSWYQQTPGQGLQFLFEYFSETQRNKGNFPGRFSGRQFSNSRSEMNVSTLELGDSALYLCASSLARDSGGELFFGEGSRLTVL.